The rows below give T cell receptor beta chains drawn from one sample of a study of T-cell memory formation after mild COVID-19. TCRdb reprocessed the 5' RACE reads via MiXCR and lists one record per CDR3 protein. Of 210,000 or so distinct CDR3 sequences listed, around 25% are singletons. The specimen sequenced was PBMCs or a T cell subset sorted from them (not recorded which). These receptors were collected from an adult woman who had mild COVID-19 (a few samples of this study predate the infection). Cell type and time point are not known. Each CDR3 is given with its conserved first and last residue. D genes are given only for firm matches. Size values are once, few and many counts, or a class for expanded clones, and some rows have none.

clone_size: few
j_call: TRBJ1-1
v_call: TRBV3-1
d_call: -
cdr3_aa: CASSPLDGNTEAFF
cdr3_nt: TGTGCCAGCAGCCCGTTAGACGGGAACACTGAAGCTTTCTTT

clone_size: few
j_call: TRBJ2-1
v_call: TRBV7-2
d_call: TRBD2
cdr3_aa: CASSLDSLAGGYNEQFF
cdr3_nt: TGTGCCAGCAGCTTAGATTCACTAGCGGGAGGGTACAATGAGCAGTTCTTC

clone_size: few
j_call: TRBJ2-5
v_call: TRBV6-2/TRBV6-3
d_call: TRBD2
cdr3_aa: CASSLGLAGVGKKTQYF
cdr3_nt: TGTGCCAGCAGTTTGGGACTAGCGGGAGTTGGCAAAAAGACCCAGTACTTC

clone_size: -
j_call: TRBJ2-3
v_call: TRBV24-1
d_call: TRBD1
cdr3_aa: CATSDYGTGVKDTQYF
cdr3_nt: TGTGCCACCAGTGATTACGGGACAGGGGTGAAAGATACGCAGTATTTT

clone_size: -
j_call: TRBJ1-2
v_call: TRBV10-3
d_call: -
cdr3_aa: CAISERTGGDGYTF
cdr3_nt: TGTGCCATCAGCGAAAGGACGGGTGGGGATGGCTACACCTTC

clone_size: -
j_call: TRBJ2-1
v_call: TRBV7-6
d_call: TRBD1
cdr3_aa: CASSARTGIVDEQFF
cdr3_nt: TGTGCCAGCAGCGCCCGGACAGGAATCGTGGATGAGCAGTTCTTC

clone_size: -
j_call: TRBJ1-2
v_call: TRBV5-6
d_call: -
cdr3_aa: CASSLAKQGGWANYGYTF
cdr3_nt: TGTGCCAGCAGCTTGGCCAAGCAGGGCGGCTGGGCTAACTATGGCTACACCTTC

clone_size: many
j_call: TRBJ1-5
v_call: TRBV5-1
d_call: TRBD1
cdr3_aa: CASSLGEGASGNQPQHF
cdr3_nt: TGCGCCAGCAGCTTGGGAGAGGGGGCCTCCGGCAATCAGCCCCAGCATTTT

clone_size: many
j_call: TRBJ2-1
v_call: TRBV5-1
d_call: TRBD2
cdr3_aa: CASKGGEGIYNEQFF
cdr3_nt: TGCGCCAGCAAAGGAGGGGAGGGGATATACAATGAGCAGTTCTTC

clone_size: -
j_call: TRBJ2-1
v_call: TRBV7-8
d_call: -
cdr3_aa: CASGLNGGLRREEQFF
cdr3_nt: TGTGCCAGCGGTTTAAACGGGGGCCTCCGACGAGAAGAGCAGTTCTTC

clone_size: once
j_call: TRBJ1-6
v_call: TRBV25-1
d_call: -
cdr3_aa: CASSEAAYIYNSPLQF
cdr3_nt: TGTGCCAGCAGTGAAGCAGCCTACATCTATAATTCACCCCTCCAATTT

clone_size: -
j_call: TRBJ2-7
v_call: TRBV19
d_call: TRBD1
cdr3_aa: CASSITGDNEQYF
cdr3_nt: TGTGCCAGTAGTATCACAGGGGATAACGAGCAGTACTTC

clone_size: -
j_call: TRBJ1-1
v_call: TRBV7-9
d_call: -
cdr3_aa: CASSNLAQVEAFF
cdr3_nt: TGTGCCAGCAGTAACCTGGCGCAGGTTGAAGCTTTCTTT

clone_size: few
j_call: TRBJ2-7
v_call: TRBV4-2
d_call: TRBD1
cdr3_aa: CASSQELPRQGGTYEQYF
cdr3_nt: TGTGCCAGCAGCCAAGAGCTCCCCCGACAGGGGGGTACCTACGAGCAGTACTTC

clone_size: -
j_call: TRBJ2-1
v_call: TRBV30
d_call: TRBD1
cdr3_aa: CAWSVQGNEQFF
cdr3_nt: TGTGCCTGGAGTGTACAGGGGAATGAGCAGTTCTTC

clone_size: once
j_call: TRBJ1-1
v_call: TRBV11-3
d_call: -
cdr3_aa: CASSLDQSSEEAFF
cdr3_nt: TGTGCCAGCAGCTTAGATCAGTCATCGGAGGAAGCTTTCTTT

clone_size: -
j_call: TRBJ1-1
v_call: TRBV4-1
d_call: -
cdr3_aa: CASSQDQVEAFF
cdr3_nt: TGCGCCAGCAGCCAAGATCAGGTTGAAGCTTTCTTT

clone_size: -
j_call: TRBJ1-1
v_call: TRBV12-3/TRBV12-4
d_call: -
cdr3_aa: CASSHIVGVNTEAFF
cdr3_nt: TGTGCCAGCAGTCACATCGTGGGGGTGAACACTGAAGCTTTCTTT

clone_size: -
j_call: TRBJ1-1
v_call: TRBV4-2
d_call: TRBD1
cdr3_aa: CASSQETGVSTEAFF
cdr3_nt: TGTGCCAGCAGCCAGGAGACAGGGGTGAGCACTGAAGCTTTCTTT

clone_size: few
j_call: TRBJ1-2
v_call: TRBV6-5
d_call: TRBD1
cdr3_aa: CASSSRGQETNYGYTF
cdr3_nt: TGTGCCAGCAGTTCGCGTGGACAGGAGACTAACTATGGCTACACCTTC